This TCR beta chain was recorded in a study of regulatory T cells in long-lasting Graves disease. The V end was cut by 5 bases, the J end by 5 bases, with 10 bases between. Per germline, CDR1 ENHRY and CDR2 SYGVKD. This CDR3 is built from 12 residues. Time point in this sample: persistent/refractory GD, antithyroid drugs over 5 years with positive TRAb. Researchers made the TCR library from RNA that was extracted from PBMCs. HTBI primers from iRepertoire and Arm-PCR of CDR3 regions yielded the TCR beta libraries. TCRdb reanalysed the multiplex PCR reads using MiXCR and keeps one entry per CDR3 protein. Among about 420,000 distinct CDR3 sequences listed, about a quarter were seen once.

The rearrangement links TRBV10-3 to TRBJ2-7; tentative D call: TRBD1 (6 bases). This TCR came from a female donor with Graves disease. The sample here was peripheral blood mononuclear cells (PBMCs), taken when the disease was refractory, from a patient treated with antithyroid drugs. The CDR3 loop is CAISNRVNEQYF. CDR3 sequence (DNA): TGTGCCATCAGTAACAGGGTCAACGAGCAGTACTTC.